A single sample is the source of the 31 T cell receptor beta chains below, sequenced in a study of T cells in Graves' hyperthyroidism and ophthalmopathy. Researchers amplified the TCR beta CDR3 regions from RNA transcripts. HTBI primers were the set used in a first-round RT-PCR of the TCR CDR3. TCRdb redid the calling of the multiplex PCR reads with MiXCR, one entry per CDR3 protein. The data show over 500,000 distinct CDR3 sequences, roughly 18% seen once. The sequenced sample consisted of blood. Receptors originate from a woman younger than 35 with Graves' ophthalmopathy.

This clonotype was recorded a few times. The V and J genes are TRBV30 and TRBJ1-1; possible D gene TRBD1, 6 bases. Germline V gives CDR1 GTSNPN, CDR2 SVGIG (reference sequence). The CDR3 covers 12 residues. Trimming removed 2 bases from V and 6 bases from J, with 10 bases in between. As DNA, the CDR3 is TGTGCCTGGAGTAAAGGGGGACCTGAAGCTTTCTTT. As protein: CAWSKGGPEAFF.

The table lists this clonotype with many counts. This sequence joins TRBV7-9 and TRBJ1-2, with D perhaps TRBD1 (5 bases). Between the trimmed V and J ends, which lost 5 bases and 8 bases, there was a span of 36 bases. Germline lookup yields CDR1 SEHNR and CDR2 FQNEAQ (reference sequence). The CDR3 has 20 residues. The CDR3 protein is CASSPRQLRGQRSWIGGYTF. In DNA, the CDR3 is TGTGCCAGCAGCCCACGGCAATTGAGGGGTCAACGATCCTGGATTGGGGGCTACACCTTC. Variable domain in full (rest from reference TRBV7-9 and TRBJ1-2): DTGVSQNPRHKITKRGQNVTFRCDPISEHNRLYWYRQTLGQGPEFLTYFQNEAQLEKSRLLSDRFSAERPKGSFSTLEIQRTEQGDSAMYLCASSPRQLRGQRSWIGGYTFGSGTRLTVV.

This clonotype occurred many times. The chain carries TRBV7-8 and TRBJ1-2, with TRBD1 identical over 10 bases. CDR1 SGHVS and CDR2 FQNEAQ come from the germline V gene. CDR3 length: 14 amino acids. The V segment lost 5 bases and the J segment 6 bases; nucleotides outside the gene matches: 6. The CDR3 nucleotides read TGTGCCAGCAGCCTCGGGACAGGGGCAGATGGCTACACCTTC. Residues: CASSLGTGADGYTF.

This clonotype has a handful of counts. The CDR3 region is CASSATSGIYNEQFF. The DNA of the CDR3 is TGTGCCAGTAGTGCAACTAGCGGGATATACAATGAGCAGTTCTTC. The chain uses TRBV19 and TRBJ2-1; the match to TRBD2 covers 10 bases. The ends lost 5 bases at V and 4 bases at J; junction bases unmatched: 5. The CDR3 is 15 amino acids. Germline CDR1 reads LNHDA; CDR2 reads SQIVND (reference sequence).

The rearrangement links TRBV6-1 to TRBJ1-6, with D perhaps TRBD1 (5 bases). The V end was cut by 6 bases, the J end by 7 bases, with 16 bases between. The germline gives CDR1 MNHNS, CDR2 SASEGT. The CDR3 has 15 residues. DNA for the CDR3: TGTGCCAGCAGACGCTTGACAGTTGCCAATTCACCCCTCCACTTT. Translated, it gives CASRRLTVANSPLHF.

V and J are TRBV6-1 and TRBJ1-6; D is possibly TRBD1 (6 bases). This CDR3 region has 16 residues. Between the trimmed V and J ends, which lost 5 bases and 10 bases, there was a span of 21 bases. CDR1 MNHNS and CDR2 SASEGT come from the germline V gene. For the CDR3, the DNA is TGTGCCAGCAGTCATATCGGCACAGGGATATTGTCACCCCTCCACTTT. Translation gives CASSHIGTGILSPLHF.

As regards this clonotype: A much larger clonotype is one base distant, so this may be a read error. The chain carries TRBV28 and TRBJ2-5; D remains unclear. Per the germline V gene, CDR1 is MDHEN and CDR2 is SYDVKM. This CDR3 contains 13 residues. Trimming cost V 1 base and J 7 bases, with 10 bases left between them. The CDR3 sequence is CASSLSGVGTQYF. CDR3 coding DNA: TGTGCCAGCAGTTTATCTGGTGTGGGGACCCAGTACTTC.

This clonotype was observed at least ten times. The rearrangement uses TRBV11-3 and TRBJ1-1; no clear D. This CDR3 is 15 amino acids long. CDR1 is SGHNT and CDR2 is YENEEA in the germline V gene. V lost 5 bases and J lost 3, with 16 bases in between. In nucleotides, the CDR3 is TGTGCCAGCAGCCCTGACGGCCTTAGGGACACTGAAGCTTTCTTT. Protein: CASSPDGLRDTEAFF.

The chain joins TRBV10-2 to TRBJ1-1; D gene ambiguous. This CDR3 contains 12 residues. V lost 0 bases and J 7 bases, leaving 6 bases between the germline ends. The V gene's germline CDR1 is WSHSY and CDR2 SAAADI. CDR3 nucleotides: TGCGCCAGCAGTGAGTCGGGCGGTGAAGCTTTCTTT. Translation gives CASSESGGEAFF.

In this sample, this clonotype turned up a few times. V and J are TRBV6-2 or TRBV6-3 and TRBJ2-5; D not certain. This CDR3 is 15 amino acids long. Deletions cut 6 bases from V and 2 bases from J, with 16 bases between. Germline loops: CDR1 MNHEY, CDR2 SVGEGT. CDR3 sequence reads: CASRSLGIGQETQYF. The CDR3 DNA follows: TGTGCCAGCAGATCCCTTGGTATAGGACAAGAGACCCAGTACTTC.

This clonotype was detected ten times or more. The rearrangement links TRBV6-1 to TRBJ2-5; 10 bases map to TRBD2. CDR1 is MNHNS and CDR2 is SASEGT in the germline V gene. Unmatched junction bases numbered 4, after V lost 4 bases and J lost 5 bases. The CDR3 totals 14 residues. The CDR3 sequence: CASSGLAGGETQYF. CDR3 DNA sequence: TGTGCCAGCAGTGGGTTAGCGGGAGGCGAGACCCAGTACTTC.

The chain combines TRBV7-2 with TRBJ1-1, with 7 bases that match TRBD1. V shed 2 bases, J shed 7 bases, and the junction held 16 bases outside the gene matches. Germline values: CDR1 SGHTA, CDR2 FQGNSA. This CDR3 spans 17 amino acids. DNA of the CDR3: TGTGCCAGCAGCTTACTCGAACAGACAGGGAAGCTAAGTGAAGCTTTCTTT. It encodes CASSLLEQTGKLSEAFF.

This clonotype has a count of ten or more. The chain has TRBV5-1 and TRBJ1-1; maybe TRBD1 (5 bases). Germline lookup yields CDR1 SGHRS and CDR2 YFSETQ. CDR3 length: 15 residues. Between the trimmed V and J ends, which lost 4 bases and 0 bases, there was a span of 13 bases. CDR3 region: CASSRGGGLNTEAFF. DNA for the CDR3: TGCGCCAGCAGCCGGGGGGGGGGACTGAACACTGAAGCTTTCTTT.

The V call is TRBV19, the J call TRBJ2-3; D is ambiguous. Germline V gene sequence: CDR1 LNHDA, CDR2 SQIVND (reference sequence). The CDR3 contains 15 residues. V dropped 7 bases and J dropped 5 bases, with 19 bases sitting between them. In DNA form, the CDR3 reads TGTGCCAGTACTCTAGGAGCAGGAAGTCAAGATACGCAGTATTTT. Residues: CASTLGAGSQDTQYF. The full variable domain, its missing parts supplied by reference TRBV19 and TRBJ2-3, is DGGITQSPKYLFRKEGQNVTLSCEQNLNHDAMYWYRQDPGQGLRLIYYSQIVNDFQKGDIAEGYSVSREKKESFPLTVTSAQKNPTAFYLCASTLGAGSQDTQYFGPGTRLTVL.

This clonotype was seen many times. This rearrangement joins TRBV24-1 to TRBJ1-2; D remains unclear. V lost 0 bases, J lost 8 bases, and 3 bases lay in between. The CDR3 is made up of 11 amino acids. From germline, CDR1 is KGHDR and CDR2 SFDVKD. The CDR3 reads CATSDLEGYTF. The CDR3, as DNA: TGTGCCACCAGTGATTTGGAAGGCTACACCTTC.

This clonotype has a count of ten or more. J is TRBJ2-7 and V is TRBV7-8; D is possibly TRBD1 (6 bases). The V end lost 0 bases, the J end lost 1 base, and 16 bases lay between the germline ends. This CDR3 contains 17 residues. CDR1 is SGHVS and CDR2 is FQNEAQ in the germline V gene. The CDR3 nucleotides read TGTGCCAGCAGCTTAGCTCCCCGACAGGACCCATCCTACGAGCAGTACTTC. This gives the protein CASSLAPRQDPSYEQYF.

This clonotype came up many times. The chain joins TRBV6-2 or TRBV6-3 to TRBJ1-1; D unclear. Trimming stripped 2 bases from V and 5 bases from J, with 12 bases between. The germline CDR1 and CDR2 sequences are MNHEY and SVGEGT. This CDR3 spans 14 amino acids. The CDR3: CASSYLGAGTEAFF. The DNA of the CDR3 is TGTGCCAGCAGTTACCTGGGCGCCGGAACTGAAGCTTTCTTT.

The rearrangement joins TRBV27 to TRBJ2-7; possibly TRBD1 for D (6 bases). The length of the CDR3 is 13 residues. Germline values: CDR1 MNHEY, CDR2 SMNVEV (reference sequence). V was shortened by 6 bases and J by 2 bases, with 11 bases between the two germline ends. The CDR3 coding sequence is TGTGCCAGCAGCCGAGGACAGACCTACGAGCAGTACTTC. Encoded protein: CASSRGQTYEQYF.

A few counts support this clonotype. CDR3 protein: CASSFNGLGNSGNTIYF. CDR3 in DNA: TGTGCCAGCAGCTTTAACGGGCTGGGAAACTCTGGAAACACCATATATTTT. The chain is built from TRBV5-5 and TRBJ1-3, with D hard to call. The V end was cut by 2 bases, the J end by 0 bases, with 15 bases between. The germline CDR1 and CDR2 sequences are SGHKS and YYEKEE (reference sequence). The CDR3 extends over 17 amino acids.

In DNA form, the CDR3 reads TGTGCCACCAGTGATTCCGGGACGGCCCATGGCTACACCTTC. It specifies CATSDSGTAHGYTF. This rearrangement joins TRBV24-1 to TRBJ1-2; D is perhaps TRBD1 (5 bases). The length of the CDR3 is 14 residues. Germline CDR1 reads KGHDR; CDR2 reads SFDVKD. V was pared by 2 bases and J by 6 bases, with 12 bases between.

The genes are TRBV3-1 and TRBJ2-5; TRBD1 matches at 7 bases. This CDR3 contains 14 residues. The germline V gene encodes CDR1 LGHDT and CDR2 YNNKEL (reference sequence). V lost 5 bases, J lost 5 bases, and 8 bases stayed unmatched. The CDR3, as DNA: TGTGCCAGCAGCACCCGAGGGGGCCGGGAGACCCAGTACTTC. Its translation is CASSTRGGRETQYF.

This clonotype was seen only a few times. The chain is built from TRBV19 and TRBJ1-1; 9 bases agree with TRBD1. The V gene end was trimmed by 5 bases and the J gene end by 5 bases; junction bases not matched to a gene: 9. This CDR3 comprises 15 residues. Germline V gene data show CDR1 as LNHDA and CDR2 as SQIVND (reference sequence). The CDR3 reads CASSSGTGLRTEAFF. In DNA, the CDR3 is TGTGCCAGTAGTTCGGGGACAGGGCTACGGACTGAAGCTTTCTTT.

This clonotype has a count of ten or more. This chain uses TRBV29-1 with TRBJ2-3, with 10 positions matching TRBD1. J gave up 2 bases and V 5 bases, and 4 bases lay outside the gene matches. The CDR3 consists of 14 residues. Germline V gene data show CDR1 as SQVTM and CDR2 as ANQGSEA. The CDR3 loop reads CSVRTGGYTDTQYF. The CDR3 coding sequence is TGCAGCGTTAGGACAGGGGGTTACACAGATACGCAGTATTTT.

The rearrangement joins TRBV7-9 to TRBJ2-7; tentatively, D is TRBD1 or TRBD2 (6 bases each). CDR1 is SEHNR and CDR2 is FQNEAQ in the germline V gene (reference sequence). The CDR3 extends over 16 amino acids. Trimming took 1 base from V and 3 from J, leaving 16 bases between them. CDR3 nucleotides: TGTGCCAGCAGCTTAGTTTACAACAGGGAGGTCTACGAGCAGTACTTC. This encodes CASSLVYNREVYEQYF.

There are many counts of this clonotype. This chain links TRBV30 with TRBJ2-1; TRBD2 might be the D (6 bases). Germline values: CDR1 GTSNPN, CDR2 SVGIG (reference sequence). V lost 5 bases to trimming and J lost 0 bases, with 11 bases between them. The CDR3 length is 14 residues. CDR3 amino acids: CAWGGTSSYNEQFF. The CDR3 DNA follows: TGTGCCTGGGGCGGGACCAGCTCCTACAATGAGCAGTTCTTC.

To note about this clonotype: This could be a read error, since a much larger clone is one nucleotide away. J is TRBJ1-6 and V is TRBV28; D remains unclear. Germline V lookup: CDR1 MDHEN, CDR2 SYDVKM. There are 12 residues in the CDR3. V was trimmed by 6 bases and J by 13 bases, leaving 13 bases between them. The CDR3 sequence: CASRLSQSPLHF. The CDR3 region has the DNA TGTGCCAGCAGATTGAGTCAGTCGCCCCTCCACTTT. The full variable domain, its missing parts supplied by reference TRBV28 and TRBJ1-6, is DVKVTQSSRYLVKRTGEKVFLECVQDMDHENMFWYRQDPGLGLRLIYFSYDVKMKEKGDIPEGYSVSREKKERFSLILESASTNQTSMYLCASRLSQSPLHFGNGTRLTVT.

Points on this clonotype: A read error may account for a junction end that differs from germline. This chain joins TRBV7-9 and TRBJ1-1; 7 positions agree with TRBD1. Germline CDR1 and CDR2: SEHNR and FQNEAQ (reference sequence). The CDR3 contains 13 residues. The CDR3 is CASRNAHRGRFLF. The CDR3 nucleotides read TGTGCCAGCAGAAACGCCCACAGGGGAAGGTTCCTCTTT.

This clonotype occurred many times. The chain employs TRBV29-1 and TRBJ1-2; D not certain. CDR3 length equals 13 residues. CDR1 is SQVTM, CDR2 ANQGSEA, per germline. The V and J ends lost 5 bases and 6 bases respectively, with 16 bases between them. The CDR3, as DNA: TGCAGCGTTTTGGTCCCCAGGTACGATGGCTACACCTTC. It codes for CSVLVPRYDGYTF.

This clonotype was seen many times. This chain uses TRBV28 with TRBJ2-2; 9 nucleotides match TRBD2. This CDR3 spans 17 amino acids. Per germline, CDR1 MDHEN and CDR2 SYDVKM. Germline trimming cut 6 bases from V and 3 bases from J; bases unmatched to any gene: 11. CDR3 loop: CASRQPIAGAHTGELFF. The CDR3, as DNA: TGTGCCAGCAGACAACCTATAGCGGGAGCCCACACCGGGGAGCTGTTTTTT.

This clonotype was recorded at least ten times. The V gene is TRBV18, the J gene TRBJ2-1; D unclear. V lost 3 bases and J lost 4, with 7 bases in between. The CDR3 extends over 13 amino acids. The germline gives CDR1 KGHSH, CDR2 LQKENI. The CDR3 DNA reads TGTGCCAGCTCACCGGTGTCGTACAATGAGCAGTTCTTC. It encodes CASSPVSYNEQFF.

This clonotype was seen ten or more times. The V call is TRBV28, the J call TRBJ1-5; D remains unclear. The CDR3 runs 16 residues. In germline, CDR1 is MDHEN, CDR2 SYDVKM. Trimming stripped 1 base from V and 5 bases from J, with 15 bases between. The CDR3 DNA sequence: TGTGCCAGCAGTTTATCTGGGGAAGGGTTTCATCAGCCCCAGCATTTT. This encodes CASSLSGEGFHQPQHF. The variable domain in full, with the rest retrieved from reference TRBV28 and TRBJ1-5, is DVKVTQSSRYLVKRTGEKVFLECVQDMDHENMFWYRQDPGLGLRLIYFSYDVKMKEKGDIPEGYSVSREKKERFSLILESASTNQTSMYLCASSLSGEGFHQPQHFGDGTRLSIL.